This T cell receptor beta chain was found in a study of CXCR3-negative and CXCR3-positive naive CD8 T cells. Per germline, CDR1 SQVTM and CDR2 ANQGSEA. This CDR3 has 12 amino acids. Concerning this clonotype: The antigen is unknown.

Whole-study results and caveats: Surface CD5 matched across naive subsets, and TRB CDR3 properties served to infer TCR strength. CXCR3 levels fell partly with cryopreservation; most assays relied on fresh PBMCs.

Libraries were UMI-labeled 5' RACE TRB cDNA. Following a re-call of the 5' RACE reads, TCRdb has one entry per CDR3 protein and lacks DNA. This table lists 50,000 to 65,000 distinct CDR3 sequences. The clonotype was recovered from a human donor in good health. Some clones in this sample may be carry-over from other donors' samples. The material sequenced was memory CD8+ T cells from blood. The rearrangement joins TRBV29-1 to TRBJ2-7; TCRdb's D call, TRBD1, is unchecked because there is no DNA. The CDR3 loop is CSVRDSSYEQYF.